This TCR beta chain emerged from a study of cytomegalovirus exposure and HLA in healthy donors. Study results and caveats: Cytomegalovirus status was reportedly diagnosed by the classifier with high specificity and sensitivity.

The CDR3 consists of 13 residues. J was trimmed by 5 bases and V by 6 bases; bases with no gene match: 8. CDR1 and CDR2 (germline): SGHRS, YFSETQ. PCR was performed using 60 Vbeta and 13 Jbeta primers. TCRdb's copy holds only in-frame clones and misses some; the assay was immunoSEQ multiplex PCR. The sample totals approximately 150,000 clones. Regarding this clone: The antigen is unknown. Different DNA sequences within this sample yield the same CDR3.

This TCR came from a woman under 30 in good health and CMV-seronegative. The rearrangement uses TRBV5-1 and TRBJ2-7, with TRBD2 identical over 7 bases. Sequencing was done on a sample of PBMCs. The CDR3 sequence is CASTTQGGDEQYF. The CDR3 nucleotides are TGCGCCAGCACTACCCAGGGAGGGGACGAGCAGTACTTC.